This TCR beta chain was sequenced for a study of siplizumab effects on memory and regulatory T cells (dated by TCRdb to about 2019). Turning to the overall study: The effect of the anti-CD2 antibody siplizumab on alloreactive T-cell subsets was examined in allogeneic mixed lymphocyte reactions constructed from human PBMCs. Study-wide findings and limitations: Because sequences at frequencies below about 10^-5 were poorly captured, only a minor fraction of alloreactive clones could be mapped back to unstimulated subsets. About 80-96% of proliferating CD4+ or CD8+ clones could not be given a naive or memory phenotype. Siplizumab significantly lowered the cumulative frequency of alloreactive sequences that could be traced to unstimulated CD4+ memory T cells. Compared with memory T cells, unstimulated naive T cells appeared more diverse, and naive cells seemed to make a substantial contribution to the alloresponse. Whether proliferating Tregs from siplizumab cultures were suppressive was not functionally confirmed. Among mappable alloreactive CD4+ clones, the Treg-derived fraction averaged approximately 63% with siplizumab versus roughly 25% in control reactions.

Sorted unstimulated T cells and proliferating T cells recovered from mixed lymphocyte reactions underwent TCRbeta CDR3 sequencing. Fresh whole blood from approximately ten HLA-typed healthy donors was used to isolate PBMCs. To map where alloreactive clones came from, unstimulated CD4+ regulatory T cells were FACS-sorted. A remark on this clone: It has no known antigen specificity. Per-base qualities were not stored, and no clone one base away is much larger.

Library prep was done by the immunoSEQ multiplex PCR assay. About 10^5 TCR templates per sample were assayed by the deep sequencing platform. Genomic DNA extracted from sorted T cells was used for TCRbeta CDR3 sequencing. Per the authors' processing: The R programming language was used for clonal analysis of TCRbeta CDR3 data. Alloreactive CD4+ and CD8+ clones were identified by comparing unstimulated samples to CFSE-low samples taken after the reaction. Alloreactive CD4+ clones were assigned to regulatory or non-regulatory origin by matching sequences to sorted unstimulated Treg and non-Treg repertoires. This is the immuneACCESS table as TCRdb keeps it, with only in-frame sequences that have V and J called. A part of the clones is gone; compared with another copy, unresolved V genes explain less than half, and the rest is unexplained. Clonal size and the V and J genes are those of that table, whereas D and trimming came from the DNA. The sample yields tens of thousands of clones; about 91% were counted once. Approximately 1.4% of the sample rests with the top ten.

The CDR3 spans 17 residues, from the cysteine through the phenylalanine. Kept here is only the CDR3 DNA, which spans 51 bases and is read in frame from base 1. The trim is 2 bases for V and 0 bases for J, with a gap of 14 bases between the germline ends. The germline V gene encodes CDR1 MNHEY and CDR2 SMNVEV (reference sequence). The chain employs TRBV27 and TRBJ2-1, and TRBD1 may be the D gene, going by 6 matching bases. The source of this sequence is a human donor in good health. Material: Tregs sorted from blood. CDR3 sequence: CASSLRPTGSSYNEQFF. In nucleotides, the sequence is TGTGCCAGCAGTTTACGCCCTACAGGGTCCTCCTACAATGAGCAGTTCTTC.